The rows below give T cell receptor beta chains drawn from one sample of a study of regulatory T cells in long-lasting Graves disease. TCRdb itself ran the multiplex PCR reads through MiXCR, one entry per CDR3 protein. The repertoire holds some 250,000 distinct CDR3 sequences, with under 20% as singletons. The data were also submitted as part of a second study, on T cells in Graves' hyperthyroidism and ophthalmopathy.

Sequenced material: peripheral blood mononuclear cells (PBMCs), taken at new diagnosis, from a patient treated with antithyroid drugs. The receptors derive from a woman in her twenties or thirties with Graves disease. The conserved cysteine and the conserved F or W are not part of the CDR3 here. The order of the fields is CDR3 protein, V gene, J gene.

CDR3aa: SARERAGGQY
v_gene: TRBV20-1
j_gene: TRBJ2-3

CDR3aa: ASSQILAGQETQY
v_gene: TRBV7-9
j_gene: TRBJ2-5

CDR3aa: ASAPSGDYEQY
v_gene: TRBV12-5
j_gene: TRBJ2-7

CDR3aa: ASSKGQTTLGTEAF
v_gene: TRBV6-1
j_gene: TRBJ1-1

CDR3aa: ASSIAGTGNQPQH
v_gene: TRBV7-9
j_gene: TRBJ1-5

CDR3aa: ASSLEVWAGRAYEQY
v_gene: TRBV7-2
j_gene: TRBJ2-7

CDR3aa: ASSPGGTEAF
v_gene: TRBV7-3
j_gene: TRBJ1-1

CDR3aa: ASSAGRYTEAF
v_gene: TRBV2
j_gene: TRBJ1-1

CDR3aa: ASSSTGGNTEAF
v_gene: TRBV7-9
j_gene: TRBJ1-1

CDR3aa: ASSLDSSGDAF
v_gene: TRBV11-2
j_gene: TRBJ1-1

CDR3aa: ASSPLASGGTDAQY
v_gene: TRBV18
j_gene: TRBJ2-3

CDR3aa: SAPGGTSGGQETQY
v_gene: TRBV20-1
j_gene: TRBJ2-5

CDR3aa: ASSSSPGTGGTDTQY
v_gene: TRBV5-1
j_gene: TRBJ2-3

CDR3aa: ASSIGGEKLF
v_gene: TRBV19
j_gene: TRBJ1-4

CDR3aa: SARDGANGEETQY
v_gene: TRBV20-1
j_gene: TRBJ2-5

CDR3aa: ASSKAASGGNEKLF
v_gene: TRBV19
j_gene: TRBJ1-4

CDR3aa: ASSLESGGIEETQY
v_gene: TRBV7-2
j_gene: TRBJ2-5

CDR3aa: ASSPPTGANYGYT
v_gene: TRBV18
j_gene: TRBJ1-2

CDR3aa: ASSAALAEVDTQY
v_gene: TRBV11-1
j_gene: TRBJ2-3

CDR3aa: ASSDGQGAYGYT
v_gene: TRBV2
j_gene: TRBJ1-2

CDR3aa: ASSYGAGNQPQH
v_gene: TRBV6-5
j_gene: TRBJ1-5

CDR3aa: ASTGRRFGSYNEQF
v_gene: TRBV28
j_gene: TRBJ2-1

CDR3aa: SAKQGYQETQY
v_gene: TRBV20-1
j_gene: TRBJ2-5

CDR3aa: ASSAYFYEQY
v_gene: TRBV7-9
j_gene: TRBJ2-7